This T cell receptor (beta chain) comes out of a study of cytomegalovirus exposure and HLA in healthy donors. Study-level points and caveats: Per a prior analysis, the majority of TCR beta V segments were productive roughly 90% or roughly 30% of the time.

Trimming took 3 bases from V and 5 from J, leaving 13 bases between them. The CDR3 spans 14 residues. Germline V lookup: CDR1 MGHRA, CDR2 YSYEKL. Amplification used 60 Vbeta primers and 13 Jbeta primers. Sequencing used immunoSEQ multiplex PCR; TCRdb keeps in-frame clones, though not all of them. The sample consists of about 52,000 clones, about 57% of them appearing once. As regards this clone: Its antigen is currently unknown.

V is TRBV4-1 and J is TRBJ2-5, with a tentative D call TRBD2 (5 bases). Material: PBMCs. The source of this sequence is a human donor in good health. CDR3 sequence: CASSQTGVSETQYF. The CDR3 region has the DNA TGCGCCAGCAGCCAGACCGGGGTCTCGGAGACCCAGTACTTC.